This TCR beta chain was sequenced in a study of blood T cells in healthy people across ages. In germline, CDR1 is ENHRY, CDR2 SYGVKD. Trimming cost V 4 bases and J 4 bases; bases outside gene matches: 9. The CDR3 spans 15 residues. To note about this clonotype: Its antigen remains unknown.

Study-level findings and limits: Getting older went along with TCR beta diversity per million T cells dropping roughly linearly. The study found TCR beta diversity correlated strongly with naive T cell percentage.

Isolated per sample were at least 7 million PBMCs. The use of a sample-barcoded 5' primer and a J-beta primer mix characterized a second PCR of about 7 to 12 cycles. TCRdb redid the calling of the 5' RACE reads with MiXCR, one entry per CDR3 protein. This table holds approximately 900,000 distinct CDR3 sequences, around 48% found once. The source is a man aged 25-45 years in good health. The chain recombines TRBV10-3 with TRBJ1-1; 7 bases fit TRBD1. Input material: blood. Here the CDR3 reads CAISGEPDRVTEAFF. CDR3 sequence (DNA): TGTGCCATCAGTGGGGAACCTGACAGGGTCACTGAAGCTTTCTTT.